This record concerns one T cell receptor beta chain sequence. Antigen specificity is unknown. This sample was taken from a study of T cell responses to AZD1222 COVID-19 vaccine. Whole-study findings and limits: None of the repertoires were sampled until the peak T cell response had passed. Donors were mostly white British, more females; clonal diversity possibly underestimated.

CDR1 SEHNR and CDR2 FQNEAQ come from the germline V gene (reference sequence). The V segment lost 1 base and the J segment 0 bases; nucleotides outside the gene matches: 0. This CDR3 region has 15 residues. Both about-4-week and about-12-week second-dose recipients were combined. Profiled with immunoSEQ multiplex PCR; TCRdb holds only in-frame clones, not every one. The top ten clones hold over 1.5% of a sample with some 170,000 clones, about 89% of them seen once. Specimen: peripheral blood, collected 28 days after the second AZD1222 dose. The source is an adult who received the AZD1222 COVID-19 vaccine. V usage is TRBV7-9 and J usage is TRBJ1-3, with 7 bases lining up with TRBD1. The CDR3 DNA reads TGTGCCAGCAGCTTAGGACAGGGCTCTGGAAACACCATATATTTT. Its protein product is CASSLGQGSGNTIYF. Filled out from reference TRBV7-9 and TRBJ1-3, the complete variable domain reads DTGVSQNPRHKITKRGQNVTFRCDPISEHNRLYWYRQTLGQGPEFLTYFQNEAQLEKSRLLSDRFSAERPKGSFSTLEIQRTEQGDSAMYLCASSLGQGSGNTIYFGEGSWLTVV.